This TCR beta chain was identified in a study of T cells expressing NK-cell markers (dated by TCRdb to the early 2020s). For context, the study as a whole: Three sorted T-cell subsets (CD3+CD56+NKG2C+, CD3+CD56+NKG2C- and CD3+CD56-NKG2C+) from fewer than 10 donors had their TCR beta-chain repertoires profiled. The libraries were sequenced on Illumina HiSeq 2000/2500, MiSeq or NextSeq, producing 2 x 150 bp reads. The study sequenced eight donors, all healthy volunteers chosen at random: three men and five women. Seven of the eight sequenced donors were HCMV-seropositive and one was HCMV-seronegative.

The CDR3 sequence holds 18 residues, the cysteine and phenylalanine included. A DNA sequence was not provided. Looking up the germline V gene yields CDR1 SGHRS and CDR2 YFSETQ. Overall study results and their limits: Those dominant clonotypes were again the most abundant among CD3+CD56-NKG2C+ cells in four donors, at roughly 28.3-60.1%. Whether the expanded NKG2C-expressing T cell clones were specific for HCMV antigens remained unclear. In about 6 donors, the dominant CD3+CD56+NKG2C+ clonotypes were found to rank among the top 10 CD8+ clonotypes and to make up about 1.0-7.0% of CD8+ T cells.

About this clonotype itself: Its binding antigen is unknown.

The sequencer listed for this sample is Illumina HiSeq 2000. The TCR beta cDNA libraries were made using 5'RACE template switching, a step that added both a universal primer site and unique molecular identifiers. Priming for cDNA synthesis came from the TCR beta constant segment, and two successive PCR amplification steps followed. The paper's data handling went like this. Reads were demultiplexed and grouped by UMI with MIGEC, and clonotypes were assembled and quantified with MiTCR. To remove erroneous sequences, TCR cDNA sequences were retained only when supported by two or more reads. The tcR package was used for downstream repertoire analysis, with clonotypes matched between fractions based on CDR3 nucleotide sequence plus V segment. VDJmatch was used to annotate antigen specificity against VDJdb, with one amino acid substitution in CDR3 permitted. With the reads reprocessed by TCRdb, a single entry stands for each CDR3 protein sequence and no DNA is reported. The authors' filters were not applied to this entry. This sample's table contains about 460,000 distinct CDR3 sequences. Together, the top ten hold 1.4% of the sample.

HCMV serostatus was determined by detecting HCMV-specific IgG in serum with a commercial ELISA kit. Peripheral blood mononuclear cells were isolated from blood by Ficoll density gradient centrifugation. This receptor chain uses TRBV5-1 and TRBJ2-2; TCRdb picks TRBD2, but there is no DNA to check that call. Material: blood T cells: a sorted CD56 or NKG2C T cell subset, CD4+ or CD8+ T cells, or bulk PBMC T cells (not recorded which). This receptor was taken from a woman aged 45 to 65 in good health. Donor details come from another sample of the same person, matched by shared clones. CDR3 reads: CASGRATLAGEGTGELFF.